The TCR beta chain described here comes from a study of T-cell reconstitution after alpha-beta-depleted transplantation in children. Points from the study as a whole: Newly made T cells mostly supplied T-cell counts and diversity one year after transplant. Some patients' high day-60 TCRbeta diversity was attributed to recipient cells surviving conditioning. It was reported that alpha-beta T cells came from several hundred expanded graft clones (about two months after transplant).

Library preparation (for TCRbeta) was performed with unique molecular identifiers. TCRdb redid the calling of the PCR reads with MiXCR, one entry per CDR3 protein. The table lists just over 950,000 distinct CDR3 sequences, roughly 29% of them singletons. A note on this clonotype: Its antigen is as yet unknown.

Trimming cost V 0 bases and J 5 bases; bases outside gene matches: 6. The CDR3 is 15 amino acids. The V gene's germline CDR1 is LNHNV and CDR2 YYDKDF (reference sequence). The source is a boy in the first two years of life who had a stem cell transplant for SCID, so the T cells may come from the graft donor. Sample: PBMCs, mostly from graft donor cells, taken 360 days after TCRalphabeta/CD19-depleted stem cell transplant. The V gene is TRBV15, the J gene TRBJ1-1; TRBD1 matches at 7 bases. In nucleotides, the CDR3 is TGTGCCACCAGCAGAGATCGCCAGGGGGATACTGAAGCTTTCTTT. Translating gives CATSRDRQGDTEAFF.